This is a list of T cell receptor beta chains from one sample in a study of cytomegalovirus exposure and HLA in healthy donors. Using immunoSEQ multiplex PCR, the repertoire was profiled, and TCRdb retains in-frame clones only, with some absent. The sample table sets out 150,000 or so clones. The sequencing input was PBMCs. The receptors were gathered from a woman in her forties or fifties in good health and CMV-seronegative. Both conserved end residues are trimmed from each CDR3. Each record gives: J gene, V gene, CDR3 protein.

j_gene: TRBJ1-1
v_gene: TRBV4-1
CDR3aa: ASSQPGTDSGAF

j_gene: TRBJ1-1
v_gene: TRBV4-3
CDR3aa: ASSQEVTGLAF

j_gene: .
v_gene: TRBV18
CDR3aa: ASSPSSRDRGFNEQY

j_gene: TRBJ2-7
v_gene: TRBV11-2
CDR3aa: ASNDGQNYEQY

j_gene: TRBJ2-7
v_gene: TRBV18
CDR3aa: ASSPGTGDYEQY

j_gene: TRBJ2-1
v_gene: TRBV6-5
CDR3aa: ASSPGLNHEQF

j_gene: TRBJ2-5
v_gene: TRBV12-5
CDR3aa: ASGLVARGTETQY

j_gene: .
v_gene: TRBV11-3
CDR3aa: ASSAQGSEQY

j_gene: TRBJ2-7
v_gene: TRBV7-2
CDR3aa: ASSSTRRGYEQY

j_gene: TRBJ2-1
v_gene: TRBV29-1
CDR3aa: SVRSFGNEQF

j_gene: TRBJ2-1
v_gene: TRBV9
CDR3aa: ASSVSLAGGYNEQF

j_gene: TRBJ2-5
v_gene: TRBV20-1
CDR3aa: SAGEQY

j_gene: TRBJ2-5
v_gene: TRBV28
CDR3aa: ASSLVAGGPRETQY

j_gene: TRBJ2-1
v_gene: TRBV19
CDR3aa: ASSTTSGSGSYNEQF

j_gene: TRBJ2-2
v_gene: TRBV4-1
CDR3aa: ASSQRLAGVYTGELF

j_gene: TRBJ2-5
v_gene: TRBV28
CDR3aa: ASSLEKREAH

j_gene: TRBJ2-2
v_gene: TRBV29-1
CDR3aa: SVTQQGAGELF

j_gene: TRBJ1-2
v_gene: TRBV19
CDR3aa: ASSSTGEPNYGYT

j_gene: TRBJ2-5
v_gene: TRBV5-5
CDR3aa: ASSLGTLQETQY

j_gene: TRBJ2-5
v_gene: TRBV7-3
CDR3aa: ASSLIPSGKETQY

j_gene: TRBJ1-1
v_gene: TRBV5-1
CDR3aa: ASSLEVAGRTTNTEAF

j_gene: TRBJ2-2
v_gene: TRBV4-2
CDR3aa: ASSQGLAVTGELF

j_gene: TRBJ2-5
v_gene: TRBV4-1
CDR3aa: ASSQSPAQVETQY

j_gene: TRBJ2-7
v_gene: TRBV19
CDR3aa: ASSIPPPTLAGAGEQY

j_gene: TRBJ1-5
v_gene: TRBV10-3
CDR3aa: AISEVGGQPQH

j_gene: TRBJ1-6
v_gene: TRBV28
CDR3aa: ASRWTVYNSPLH

j_gene: TRBJ1-5
v_gene: TRBV2
CDR3aa: ASSSGQFPPQH

j_gene: TRBJ1-2
v_gene: TRBV6-5
CDR3aa: ASSYSAGEGGYT

j_gene: TRBJ2-7
v_gene: TRBV4-3
CDR3aa: ASSQSRRHDTYEQY

j_gene: TRBJ1-4
v_gene: TRBV28
CDR3aa: ASSQDRRREKLF

j_gene: TRBJ2-2
v_gene: TRBV4-3
CDR3aa: ASSQDPKGAGELF

j_gene: TRBJ1-1
v_gene: TRBV14
CDR3aa: ASSQLQGNTEAF

j_gene: TRBJ1-2
v_gene: TRBV19
CDR3aa: ASSLWQNYGYT

j_gene: TRBJ2-4
v_gene: TRBV28
CDR3aa: ASSLPAVGTSGSLAKNIQY

j_gene: TRBJ1-1
v_gene: TRBV19
CDR3aa: ASMGTGAAFEAF

j_gene: TRBJ1-2
v_gene: TRBV5-5
CDR3aa: ASTLGQGNYGYT

j_gene: TRBJ1-2
v_gene: TRBV2
CDR3aa: ASSEEGFSGYGYT

j_gene: TRBJ1-4
v_gene: TRBV19
CDR3aa: ASSFLQGPTNEKLF

j_gene: TRBJ2-5
v_gene: TRBV7-8
CDR3aa: ASSLGQAPETQY

j_gene: TRBJ1-5
v_gene: TRBV28
CDR3aa: ASSPVDRASQPQH

j_gene: TRBJ1-1
v_gene: TRBV6-5
CDR3aa: ASSYRGAREAF

j_gene: TRBJ1-1
v_gene: TRBV10-3
CDR3aa: AIRGQGGDGTEAF

j_gene: TRBJ1-1
v_gene: TRBV4-2
CDR3aa: ASSQDRAGWPDTEAF

j_gene: TRBJ2-7
v_gene: TRBV15
CDR3aa: ATSIPGTADYEQY

j_gene: TRBJ2-3
v_gene: TRBV4-3
CDR3aa: ASSQDPGLADTQY

j_gene: TRBJ2-7
v_gene: TRBV19
CDR3aa: ASSIELGALTYEQY